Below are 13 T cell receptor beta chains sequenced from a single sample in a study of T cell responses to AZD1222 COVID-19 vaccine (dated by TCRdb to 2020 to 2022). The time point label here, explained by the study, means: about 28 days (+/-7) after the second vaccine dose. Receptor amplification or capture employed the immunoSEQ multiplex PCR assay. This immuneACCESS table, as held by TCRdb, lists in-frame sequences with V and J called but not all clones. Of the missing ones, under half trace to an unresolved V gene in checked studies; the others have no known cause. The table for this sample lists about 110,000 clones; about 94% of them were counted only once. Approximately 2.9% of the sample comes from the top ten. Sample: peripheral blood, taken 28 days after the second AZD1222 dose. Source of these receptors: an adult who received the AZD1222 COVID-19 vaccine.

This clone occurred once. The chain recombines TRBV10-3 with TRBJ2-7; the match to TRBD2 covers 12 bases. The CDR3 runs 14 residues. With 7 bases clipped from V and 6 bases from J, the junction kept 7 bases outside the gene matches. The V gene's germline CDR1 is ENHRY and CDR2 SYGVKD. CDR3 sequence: CAINPLAGGPEQYF. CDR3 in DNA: TGTGCCATCAATCCTCTAGCGGGAGGGCCCGAGCAGTACTTC.

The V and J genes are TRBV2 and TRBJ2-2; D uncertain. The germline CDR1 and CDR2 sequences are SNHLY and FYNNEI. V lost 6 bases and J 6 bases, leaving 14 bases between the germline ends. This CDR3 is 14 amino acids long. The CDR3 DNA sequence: TGTGCCAGCAGACCAGATTCCCAGGCCGGGGAGCTGTTTTTT. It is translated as CASRPDSQAGELFF.

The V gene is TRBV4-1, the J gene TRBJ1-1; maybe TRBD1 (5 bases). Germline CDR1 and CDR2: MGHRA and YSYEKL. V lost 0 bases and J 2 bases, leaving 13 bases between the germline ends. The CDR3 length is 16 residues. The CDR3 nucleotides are TGCGCCAGCAGCCAAGATGGTACGGGGGTTAACACTGAAGCTTTCTTT. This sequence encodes CASSQDGTGVNTEAFF.

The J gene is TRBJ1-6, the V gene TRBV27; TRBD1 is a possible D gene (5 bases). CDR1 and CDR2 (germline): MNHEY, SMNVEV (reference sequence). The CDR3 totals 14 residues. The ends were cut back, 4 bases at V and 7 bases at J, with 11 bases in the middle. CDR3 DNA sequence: TGTGCCAGCAGTTCCCGCGGGGGGAATTCACCCCTCCACTTT. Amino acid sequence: CASSSRGGNSPLHF.

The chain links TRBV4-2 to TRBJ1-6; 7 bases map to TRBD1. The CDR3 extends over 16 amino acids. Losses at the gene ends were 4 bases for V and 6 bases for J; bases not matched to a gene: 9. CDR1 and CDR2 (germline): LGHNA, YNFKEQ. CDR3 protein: CASSRETGSFNSPLHF. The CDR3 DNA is TGTGCCAGCAGCCGAGAGACAGGGAGTTTTAATTCACCCCTCCACTTT.

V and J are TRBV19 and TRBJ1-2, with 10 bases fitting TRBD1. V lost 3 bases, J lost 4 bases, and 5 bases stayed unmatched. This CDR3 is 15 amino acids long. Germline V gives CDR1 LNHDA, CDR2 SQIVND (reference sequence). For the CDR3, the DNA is TGTGCCAGTAGTATCGACAGGGGGCGCGGCTATGGCTACACCTTC. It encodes CASSIDRGRGYGYTF. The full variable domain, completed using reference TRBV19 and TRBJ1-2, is DGGITQSPKYLFRKEGQNVTLSCEQNLNHDAMYWYRQDPGQGLRLIYYSQIVNDFQKGDIAEGYSVSREKKESFPLTVTSAQKNPTAFYLCASSIDRGRGYGYTFGSGTRLTVV.

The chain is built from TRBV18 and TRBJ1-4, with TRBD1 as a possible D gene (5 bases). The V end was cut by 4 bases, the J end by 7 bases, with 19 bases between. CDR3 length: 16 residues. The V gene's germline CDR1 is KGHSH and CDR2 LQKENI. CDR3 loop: CASSRYETVMGEKLFF. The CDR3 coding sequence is TGTGCCAGCTCACGATACGAGACAGTGATGGGTGAAAAACTGTTTTTT.

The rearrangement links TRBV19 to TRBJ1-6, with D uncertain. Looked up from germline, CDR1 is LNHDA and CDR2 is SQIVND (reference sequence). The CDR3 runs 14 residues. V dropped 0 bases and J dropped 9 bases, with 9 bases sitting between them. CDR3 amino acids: CASSIDGGVSPLHF. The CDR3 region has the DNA TGTGCCAGTAGTATAGACGGCGGTGTTTCACCCCTCCACTTT. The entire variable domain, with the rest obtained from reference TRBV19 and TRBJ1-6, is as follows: DGGITQSPKYLFRKEGQNVTLSCEQNLNHDAMYWYRQDPGQGLRLIYYSQIVNDFQKGDIAEGYSVSREKKESFPLTVTSAQKNPTAFYLCASSIDGGVSPLHFGNGTRLTVT.

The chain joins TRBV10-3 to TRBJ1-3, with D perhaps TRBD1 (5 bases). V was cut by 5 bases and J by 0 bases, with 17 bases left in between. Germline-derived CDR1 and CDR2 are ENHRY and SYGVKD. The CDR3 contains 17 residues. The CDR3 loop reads CAISPGRSTVSGNTIYF. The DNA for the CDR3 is TGTGCCATCAGTCCGGGACGGTCCACAGTCTCTGGAAACACCATATATTTT.

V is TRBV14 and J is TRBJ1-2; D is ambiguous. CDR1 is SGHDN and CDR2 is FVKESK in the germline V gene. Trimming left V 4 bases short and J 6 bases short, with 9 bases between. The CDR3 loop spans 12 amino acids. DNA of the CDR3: TGTGCCAGCAGCCCAGAGGTAGATGGCTACACCTTC. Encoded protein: CASSPEVDGYTF.

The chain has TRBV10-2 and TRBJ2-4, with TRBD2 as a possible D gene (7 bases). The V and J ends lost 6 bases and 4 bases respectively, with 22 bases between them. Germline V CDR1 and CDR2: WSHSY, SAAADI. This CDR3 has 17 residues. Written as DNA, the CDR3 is TGCGCCAGCAGGGAGGTTGCGGGAGTGAGGGGGAAAAACATTCAGTACTTC. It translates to CASREVAGVRGKNIQYF.

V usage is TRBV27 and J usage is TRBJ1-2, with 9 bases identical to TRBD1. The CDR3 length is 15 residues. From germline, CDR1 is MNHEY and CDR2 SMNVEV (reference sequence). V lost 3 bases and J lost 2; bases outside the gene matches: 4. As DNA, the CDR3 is TGTGCCAGCAGTTTTACAGGGGGCGCGAACTATGGCTACACCTTC. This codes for CASSFTGGANYGYTF.

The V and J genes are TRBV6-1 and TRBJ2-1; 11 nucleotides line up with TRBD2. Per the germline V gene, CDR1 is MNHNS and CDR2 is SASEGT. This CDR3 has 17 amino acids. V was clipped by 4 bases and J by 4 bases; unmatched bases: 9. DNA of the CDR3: TGTGCCAGCAGTGGGAGAAGACTAGCGGGACCTTACAATGAGCAGTTCTTC. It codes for CASSGRRLAGPYNEQFF.